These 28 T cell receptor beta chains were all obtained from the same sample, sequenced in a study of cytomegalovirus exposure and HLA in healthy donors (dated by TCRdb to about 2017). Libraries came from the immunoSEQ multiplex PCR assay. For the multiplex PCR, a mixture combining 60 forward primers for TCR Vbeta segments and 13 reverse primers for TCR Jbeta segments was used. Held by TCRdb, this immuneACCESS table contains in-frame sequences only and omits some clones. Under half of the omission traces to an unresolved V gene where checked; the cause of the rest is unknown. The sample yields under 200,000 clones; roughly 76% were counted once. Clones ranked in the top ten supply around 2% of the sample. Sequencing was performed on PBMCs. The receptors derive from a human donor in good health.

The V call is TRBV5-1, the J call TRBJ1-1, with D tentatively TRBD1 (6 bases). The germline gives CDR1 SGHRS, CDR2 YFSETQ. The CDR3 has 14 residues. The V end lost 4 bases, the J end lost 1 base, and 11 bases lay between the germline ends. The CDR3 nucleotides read TGCGCCAGCAGCCGACAGGATTCGAACACTGAAGCTTTCTTT. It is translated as CASSRQDSNTEAFF.

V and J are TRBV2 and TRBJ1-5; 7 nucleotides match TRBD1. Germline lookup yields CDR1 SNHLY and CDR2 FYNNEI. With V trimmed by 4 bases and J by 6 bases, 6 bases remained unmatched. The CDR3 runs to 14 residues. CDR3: CASSAEGAVQPQHF. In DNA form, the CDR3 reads TGTGCCAGCAGTGCGGAGGGGGCTGTTCAGCCCCAGCATTTT. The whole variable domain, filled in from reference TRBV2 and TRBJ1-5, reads EPEVTQTPSHQVTQMGQEVILRCVPISNHLYFYWYRQILGQKVEFLVSFYNNEISEKSEIFDDQFSVERPDGSNFTLKIRSTKLEDSAMYFCASSAEGAVQPQHFGDGTRLSIL.

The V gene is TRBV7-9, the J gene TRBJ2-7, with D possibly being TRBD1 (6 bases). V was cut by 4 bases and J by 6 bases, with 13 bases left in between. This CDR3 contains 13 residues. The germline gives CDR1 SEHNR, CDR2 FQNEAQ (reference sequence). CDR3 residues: CASSSRQALEQYF. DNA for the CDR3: TGTGCCAGCAGCTCGAGACAGGCCCTCGAGCAGTACTTC.

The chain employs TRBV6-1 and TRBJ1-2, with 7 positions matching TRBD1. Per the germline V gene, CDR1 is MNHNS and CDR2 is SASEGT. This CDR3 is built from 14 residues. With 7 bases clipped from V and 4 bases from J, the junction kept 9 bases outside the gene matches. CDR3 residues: CASIKTGMIYGYTF. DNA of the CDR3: TGTGCCAGCATTAAGACAGGGATGATCTATGGCTACACCTTC.

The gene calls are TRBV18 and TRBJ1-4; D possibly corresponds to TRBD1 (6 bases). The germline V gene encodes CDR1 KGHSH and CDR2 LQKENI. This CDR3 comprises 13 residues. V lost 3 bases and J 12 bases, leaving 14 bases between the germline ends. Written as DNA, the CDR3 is TGTGCCAGCTCACCCGGGACATTAAGGGAACTGTTTTTT. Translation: CASSPGTLRELFF.

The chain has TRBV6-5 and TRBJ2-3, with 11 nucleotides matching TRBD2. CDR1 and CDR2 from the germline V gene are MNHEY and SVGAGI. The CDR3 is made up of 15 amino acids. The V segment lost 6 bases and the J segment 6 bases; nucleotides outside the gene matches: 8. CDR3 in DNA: TGTGCCAGCAGAGTCATAGCGGGGGGGCGGGATACGCAGTATTTT. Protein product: CASRVIAGGRDTQYF.

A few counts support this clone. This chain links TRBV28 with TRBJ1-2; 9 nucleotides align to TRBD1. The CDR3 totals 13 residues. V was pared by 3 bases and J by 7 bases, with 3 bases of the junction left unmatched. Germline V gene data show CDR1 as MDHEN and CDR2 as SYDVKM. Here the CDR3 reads CASSFGDRVGYTF. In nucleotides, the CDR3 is TGTGCCAGCAGTTTCGGGGACAGGGTTGGCTACACCTTC.

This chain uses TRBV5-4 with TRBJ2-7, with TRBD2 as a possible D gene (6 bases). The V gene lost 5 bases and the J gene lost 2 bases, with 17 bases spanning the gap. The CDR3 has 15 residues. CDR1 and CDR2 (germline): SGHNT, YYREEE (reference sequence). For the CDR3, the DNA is TGTGCCAGCAGTTTAGGATCGGGGGTCCCCTACGAGCAGTACTTC. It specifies CASSLGSGVPYEQYF.

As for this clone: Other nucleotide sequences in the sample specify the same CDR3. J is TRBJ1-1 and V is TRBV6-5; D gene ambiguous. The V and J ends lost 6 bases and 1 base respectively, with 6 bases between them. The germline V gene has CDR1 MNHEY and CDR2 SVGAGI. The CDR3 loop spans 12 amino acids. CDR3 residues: CASSRGNTEAFF. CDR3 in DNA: TGTGCCAGCAGCCGCGGGAACACTGAAGCTTTCTTT.

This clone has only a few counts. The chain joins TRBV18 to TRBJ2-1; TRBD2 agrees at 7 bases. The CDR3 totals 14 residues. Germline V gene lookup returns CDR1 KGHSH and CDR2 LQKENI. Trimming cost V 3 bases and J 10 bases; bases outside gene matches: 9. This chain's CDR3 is CASSPPSGMLEQFF. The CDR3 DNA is TGTGCCAGCTCACCGCCAAGCGGGATGTTAGAGCAGTTCTTC.

The CDR3 spells CASSRPGTVNQPQHF. The CDR3 DNA follows: TGTGCCAGCAGCCGCCCCGGGACAGTCAATCAGCCCCAGCATTTT. The genes are TRBV21-1 and TRBJ1-5; the table gives TRBD1 as D, unverified against the DNA. TRBV21-1 is deemed a pseudogene. CDR3 size: 15 residues.

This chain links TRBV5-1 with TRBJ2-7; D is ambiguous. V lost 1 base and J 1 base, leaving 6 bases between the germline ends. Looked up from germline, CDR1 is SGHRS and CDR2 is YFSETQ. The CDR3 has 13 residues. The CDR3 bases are TGCGCCAGCAGCTTGTGGGCGTCCTACGAGCAGTACTTC. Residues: CASSLWASYEQYF.

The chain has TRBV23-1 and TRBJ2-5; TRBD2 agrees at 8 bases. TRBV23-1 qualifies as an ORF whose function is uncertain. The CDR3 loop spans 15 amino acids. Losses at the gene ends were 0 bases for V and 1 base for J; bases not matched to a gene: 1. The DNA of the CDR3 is TGCGCCAGCAGTCAATCGAGCGGGGGCCAAGAGACCCAGTACTTC. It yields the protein CASSQSSGGQETQYF.

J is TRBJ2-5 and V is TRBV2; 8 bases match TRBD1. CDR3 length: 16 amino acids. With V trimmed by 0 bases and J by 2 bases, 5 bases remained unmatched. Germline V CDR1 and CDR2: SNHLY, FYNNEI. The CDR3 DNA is TGTGCCAGCAGTGAAGCTGGTTGGGACAGGCAAGAGACCCAGTACTTC. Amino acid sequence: CASSEAGWDRQETQYF.

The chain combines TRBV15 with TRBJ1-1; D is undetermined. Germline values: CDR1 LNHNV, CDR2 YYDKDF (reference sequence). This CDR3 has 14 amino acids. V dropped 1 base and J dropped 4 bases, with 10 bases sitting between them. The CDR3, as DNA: TGTGCCACCAGCAGAGGGTTGGCGGGCACTGAAGCTTTCTTT. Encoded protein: CATSRGLAGTEAFF.

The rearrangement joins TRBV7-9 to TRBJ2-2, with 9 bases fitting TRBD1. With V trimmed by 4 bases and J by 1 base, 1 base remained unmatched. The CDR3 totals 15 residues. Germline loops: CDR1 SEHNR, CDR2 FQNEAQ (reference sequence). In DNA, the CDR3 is TGTGCCAGCAGCTCGACAGGGGGGAACACCGGGGAGCTGTTTTTT. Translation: CASSSTGGNTGELFF.

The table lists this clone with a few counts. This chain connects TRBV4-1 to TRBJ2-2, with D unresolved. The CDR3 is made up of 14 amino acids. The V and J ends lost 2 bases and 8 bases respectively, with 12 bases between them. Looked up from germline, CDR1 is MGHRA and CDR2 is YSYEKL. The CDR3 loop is CASSQNSLVGELFF. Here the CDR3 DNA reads TGCGCCAGCAGCCAAAACTCACTGGTAGGGGAGCTGTTTTTT.

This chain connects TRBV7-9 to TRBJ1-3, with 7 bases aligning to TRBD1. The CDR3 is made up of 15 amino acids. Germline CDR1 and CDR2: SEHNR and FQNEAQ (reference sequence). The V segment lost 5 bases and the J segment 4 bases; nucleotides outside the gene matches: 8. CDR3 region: CASSHDRDGGNTIYF. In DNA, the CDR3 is TGTGCCAGCAGCCATGACAGGGACGGGGGAAACACCATATATTTT.

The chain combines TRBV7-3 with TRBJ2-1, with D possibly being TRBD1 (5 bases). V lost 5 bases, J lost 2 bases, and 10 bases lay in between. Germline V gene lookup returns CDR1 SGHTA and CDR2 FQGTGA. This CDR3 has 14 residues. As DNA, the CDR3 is TGTGCCAGCAGCCCGTCAGGGACCTACAATGAGCAGTTCTTC. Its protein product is CASSPSGTYNEQFF.

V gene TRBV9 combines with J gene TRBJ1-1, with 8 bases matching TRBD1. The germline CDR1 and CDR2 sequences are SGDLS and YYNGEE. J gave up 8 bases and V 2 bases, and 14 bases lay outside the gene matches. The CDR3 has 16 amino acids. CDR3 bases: TGTGCCAGCAGCGTCGGAAGTACAGGGGGAGTTGGCGAAGCTTTCTTT. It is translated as CASSVGSTGGVGEAFF.

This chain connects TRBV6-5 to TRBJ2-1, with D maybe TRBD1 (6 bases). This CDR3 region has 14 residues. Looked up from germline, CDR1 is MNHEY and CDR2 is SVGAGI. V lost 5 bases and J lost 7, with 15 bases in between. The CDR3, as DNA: TGTGCCAGCAGTCCGATGGGGGCCGGTAATGAGCAGTTCTTC. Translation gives CASSPMGAGNEQFF.

In DNA form, the CDR3 reads TGTGCCAGCAGTTCGGGGGACAGGGTTGGTGAGCAGTTCTTC. Its translation: CASSSGDRVGEQFF. The gene calls are TRBV27 and TRBJ2-1; 9 bases fit TRBD1. The junction had 7 bases not matched to a gene; V was cut back by 4 bases and J by 9 bases. The CDR3 contains 14 residues. Germline V gene lookup returns CDR1 MNHEY and CDR2 SMNVEV (reference sequence).

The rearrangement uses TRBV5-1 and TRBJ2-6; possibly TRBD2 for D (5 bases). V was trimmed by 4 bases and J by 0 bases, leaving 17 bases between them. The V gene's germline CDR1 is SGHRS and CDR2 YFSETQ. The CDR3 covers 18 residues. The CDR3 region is CASSEPRALYSGANVLTF. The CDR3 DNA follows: TGCGCCAGCAGCGAACCGAGGGCCCTGTACTCTGGGGCCAACGTCCTGACTTTC.

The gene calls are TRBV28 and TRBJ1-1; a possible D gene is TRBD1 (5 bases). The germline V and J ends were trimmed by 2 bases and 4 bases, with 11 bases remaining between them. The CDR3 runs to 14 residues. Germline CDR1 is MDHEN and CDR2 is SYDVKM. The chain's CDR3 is CASSLGGLGTEAFF. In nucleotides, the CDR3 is TGTGCCAGCAGTTTAGGGGGGTTGGGCACTGAAGCTTTCTTT.

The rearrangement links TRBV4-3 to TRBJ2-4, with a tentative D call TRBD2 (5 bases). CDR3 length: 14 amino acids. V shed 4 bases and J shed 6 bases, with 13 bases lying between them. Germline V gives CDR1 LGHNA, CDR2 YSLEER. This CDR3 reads CASSPGVWVNIQYF. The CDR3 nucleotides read TGCGCCAGCAGCCCCGGGGTTTGGGTAAACATTCAGTACTTC.

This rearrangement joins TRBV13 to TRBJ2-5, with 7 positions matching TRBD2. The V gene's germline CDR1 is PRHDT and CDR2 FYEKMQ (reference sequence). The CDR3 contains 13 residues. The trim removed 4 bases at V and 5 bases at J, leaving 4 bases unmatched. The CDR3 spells CASSSRETETQYF. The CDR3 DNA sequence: TGTGCCAGCAGCTCGCGGGAGACGGAGACCCAGTACTTC.

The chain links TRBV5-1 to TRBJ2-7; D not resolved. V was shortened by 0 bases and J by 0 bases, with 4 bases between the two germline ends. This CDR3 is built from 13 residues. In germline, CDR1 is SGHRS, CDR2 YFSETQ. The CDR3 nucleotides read TGCGCCAGCAGCTTGGCCCTCTCCTACGAGCAGTACTTC. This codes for CASSLALSYEQYF.

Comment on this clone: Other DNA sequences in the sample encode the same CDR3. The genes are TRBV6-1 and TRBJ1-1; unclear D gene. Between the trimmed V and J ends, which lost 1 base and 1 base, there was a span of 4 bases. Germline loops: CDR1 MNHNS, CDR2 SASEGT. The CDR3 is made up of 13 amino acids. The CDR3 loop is CASSEGRNTEAFF. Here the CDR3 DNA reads TGTGCCAGCAGTGAAGGCAGGAACACTGAAGCTTTCTTT.